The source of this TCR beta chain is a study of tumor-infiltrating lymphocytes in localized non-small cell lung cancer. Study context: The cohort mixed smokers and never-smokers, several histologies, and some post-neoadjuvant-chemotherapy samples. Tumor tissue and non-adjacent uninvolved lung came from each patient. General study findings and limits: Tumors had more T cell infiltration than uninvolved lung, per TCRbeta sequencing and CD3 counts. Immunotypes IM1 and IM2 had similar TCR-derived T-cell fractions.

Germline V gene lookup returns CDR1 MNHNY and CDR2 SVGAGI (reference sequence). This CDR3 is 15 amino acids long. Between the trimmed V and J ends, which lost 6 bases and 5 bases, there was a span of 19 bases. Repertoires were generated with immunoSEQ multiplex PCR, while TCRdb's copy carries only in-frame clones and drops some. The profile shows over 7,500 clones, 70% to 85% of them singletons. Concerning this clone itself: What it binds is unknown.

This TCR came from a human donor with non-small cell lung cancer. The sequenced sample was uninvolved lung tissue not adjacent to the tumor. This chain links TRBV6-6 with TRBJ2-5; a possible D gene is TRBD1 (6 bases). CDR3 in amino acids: CASSTGRFRSETQYF. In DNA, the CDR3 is TGTGCCAGCAGCACAGGGCGGTTTAGATCGGAGACCCAGTACTTC.